The clone carrying this T cell receptor beta chain was observed a few times. Antigen unknown. MiXCR, applied by TCRdb to the RT-PCR reads, yields one record per CDR3 protein. The repertoire holds 650,000 to 850,000 distinct CDR3 sequences, 14% seen once, with around 7% in the top ten. This specimen belongs to a study of response to subunit inactivated influenza vaccine. The CDR3 is 12 amino acids. Germline loops: CDR1 MDHEN, CDR2 SYDVKM. The V gene lost 8 bases and the J gene lost 3 bases, with 7 bases spanning the gap. Study conclusions and caveats: Each seasonal influenza vaccination, the authors suggested, recruits few new T cells.

This clonotype was sampled from a man aged 45-60 years who received an inactivated influenza vaccine. The chain joins TRBV28 to TRBJ2-2; D not resolved. Sequenced material: PBMCs from blood, taken less than 15 days before vaccination. CDR3 nucleotide sequence: TGTGCCAGCTGGTCGGACACCGGGGAGCTGTTTTTT. Its protein product is CASWSDTGELFF.